One sample yielded the 8 T cell receptor beta chains listed below, sequenced in a study of T cells after yellow fever vaccination. Each CDR3 protein is one row after TCRdb ran MiXCR on the 5' RACE reads. The table lists 500,000 to 650,000 distinct CDR3 sequences, about 17% of them singletons. Sequencing was performed on PBMCs, taken 4 to 6 days after the first yellow fever vaccination. The origin of the receptors is a man between 18 and 29 years old who received the YFV17D yellow fever vaccine.

V usage is TRBV11-2 and J usage is TRBJ1-2, with D unresolved. CDR1 SGHAT and CDR2 FQNNGV come from the germline V gene. Trimming removed 1 base at V and 4 bases at J, with 10 bases between. The CDR3 covers 14 residues. CDR3 DNA sequence: TGTGCCAGCAGCTTAGGTCCTACGGGCTATGGCTACACCTTC. This gives the protein CASSLGPTGYGYTF.

This clonotype was seen only a few times. The chain has TRBV6-1 and TRBJ2-6, with 14 positions matching TRBD2. Germline CDR1 MNHNS, CDR2 SASEGT. V was pared by 6 bases and J by 4 bases, with 8 bases of the junction left unmatched. The length of the CDR3 is 18 residues. CDR3 coding DNA: TGTGCCAGCAGCCTCGGGACTAGCGGGGGATCCGGGGCCAACGTCCTGACTTTC. Its protein is CASSLGTSGGSGANVLTF.

The V call is TRBV4-1, the J call TRBJ2-7, with 11 bases that match TRBD2. Looked up from germline, CDR1 is MGHRA and CDR2 is YSYEKL. Trimming at V came to 3 bases and at J to 6 bases, leaving 1 base not matched to a gene. The CDR3 loop spans 13 amino acids. CDR3 coding DNA: TGCGCCAGCAGCCAGCTAGCGGGGGGCGAGCAGTACGTC. This translates into CASSQLAGGEQYV.

The gene calls are TRBV11-2 and TRBJ1-2, with D possibly TRBD1 on 6 matching bases. The germline V and J ends were trimmed by 4 bases and 4 bases, with 19 bases remaining between them. The CDR3 has 16 residues. Germline-derived CDR1 and CDR2 are SGHAT and FQNNGV. CDR3 sequence: CASSSRRRGRIYGYTF. In nucleotides, the CDR3 is TGTGCCAGCAGCTCCCGGCGTCGGGGGCGGATCTATGGCTACACCTTC. The full variable domain, completed using reference TRBV11-2 and TRBJ1-2, is EAGVAQSPRYKIIEKRQSVAFWCNPISGHATLYWYQQILGQGPKLLIQFQNNGVVDDSQLPKDRFSAERLKGVDSTLKIQPAKLEDSAVYLCASSSRRRGRIYGYTFGSGTRLTVV.

This clonotype has a handful of counts. CDR3 sequence: CASSLDVARVNTEAFF. The DNA for the CDR3 is TGTGCCAGCAGCTTAGATGTGGCAAGAGTGAACACTGAAGCTTTCTTT. The chain uses TRBV5-4 and TRBJ1-1; the D is unclear. Germline V gene sequence: CDR1 SGHNT, CDR2 YYREEE (reference sequence). The CDR3 totals 16 residues. Trimming removed 2 bases from V and 0 bases from J, with 14 bases in between.

This clonotype was counted between two and nine times. J is TRBJ2-1 and V is TRBV4-1, with D possibly matching TRBD1 (6 bases). CDR1 MGHRA and CDR2 YSYEKL come from the germline V gene. Trimming removed 2 bases from V and 7 bases from J, with 12 bases in between. The CDR3 is 14 residues long. The CDR3 DNA follows: TGCGCCAGCAGCCAACCTTTCAGGGGTAATGAGCAGTTCTTC. It specifies CASSQPFRGNEQFF.

The chain combines TRBV7-6 with TRBJ2-1, with 11 bases fitting TRBD2. The germline gives CDR1 SGHVS, CDR2 FNYEAQ. The V segment lost 5 bases and the J segment 7 bases; nucleotides outside the gene matches: 7. The CDR3 loop spans 15 amino acids. For the CDR3, the DNA is TGTGCCAGCAGCGCCACTAGCGGGGGTAGGAATGAGCAGTTCTTC. Protein product: CASSATSGGRNEQFF.

This clonotype was counted between two and nine times. The rearrangement links TRBV20-1 to TRBJ1-5; 8 bases are shared with TRBD1. Looked up from germline, CDR1 is DFQATT and CDR2 is SNEGSKA (reference sequence). The CDR3 is 16 amino acids. V dropped 5 bases and J dropped 4; count of bases not matched to a gene: 13. In DNA, the CDR3 is TGCAGTGCTGCCGGAGCGGGGACAGGTAAAAATCAGCCCCAGCATTTT. This translates into CSAAGAGTGKNQPQHF.